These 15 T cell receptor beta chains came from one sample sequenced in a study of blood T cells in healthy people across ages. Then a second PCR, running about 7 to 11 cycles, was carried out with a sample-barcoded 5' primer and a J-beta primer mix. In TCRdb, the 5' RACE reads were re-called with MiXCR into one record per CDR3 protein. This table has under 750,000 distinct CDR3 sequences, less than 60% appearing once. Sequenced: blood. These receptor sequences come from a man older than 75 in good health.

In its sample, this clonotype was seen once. The CDR3 sequence is CASSPQGFQETQYF. The CDR3 nucleotides are TGTGCCAGCAGTCCACAGGGTTTTCAAGAGACCCAGTACTTC. This chain connects TRBV28 to TRBJ2-5; maybe TRBD1 (6 bases). This CDR3 spans 14 amino acids. V was trimmed by 5 bases and J by 2 bases, leaving 12 bases between them. Per the germline V gene, CDR1 is MDHEN and CDR2 is SYDVKM.

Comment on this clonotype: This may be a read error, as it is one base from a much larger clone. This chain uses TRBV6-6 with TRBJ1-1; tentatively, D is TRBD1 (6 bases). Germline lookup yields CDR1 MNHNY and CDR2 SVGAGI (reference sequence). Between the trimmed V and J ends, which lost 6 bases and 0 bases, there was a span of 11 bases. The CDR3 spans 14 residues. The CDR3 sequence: CASRHGTLNTEAFF. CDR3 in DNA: TGTGCCAGCAGGCATGGGACACTGAACACTGAAGCTTTCTTT.

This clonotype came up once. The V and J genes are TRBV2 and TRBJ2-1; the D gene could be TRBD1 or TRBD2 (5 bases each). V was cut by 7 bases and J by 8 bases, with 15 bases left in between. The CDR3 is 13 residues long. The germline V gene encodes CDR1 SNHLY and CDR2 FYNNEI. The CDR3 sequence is CASTRDPRYEQFF. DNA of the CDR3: TGTGCCAGCACTAGGGACCCCAGGTATGAGCAGTTCTTC. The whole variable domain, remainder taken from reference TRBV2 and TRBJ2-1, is EPEVTQTPSHQVTQMGQEVILRCVPISNHLYFYWYRQILGQKVEFLVSFYNNEISEKSEIFDDQFSVERPDGSNFTLKIRSTKLEDSAMYFCASTRDPRYEQFFGPGTRLTVL.

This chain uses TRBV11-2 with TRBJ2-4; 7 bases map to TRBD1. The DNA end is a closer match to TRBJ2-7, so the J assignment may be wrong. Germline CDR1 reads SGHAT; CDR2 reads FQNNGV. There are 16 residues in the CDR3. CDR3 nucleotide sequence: TGTGCCAGCAGCTCCCGGGACAGTAACTTCCCCTACGAGCAGTACTTC. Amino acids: CASSSRDSNFPYEQYF.

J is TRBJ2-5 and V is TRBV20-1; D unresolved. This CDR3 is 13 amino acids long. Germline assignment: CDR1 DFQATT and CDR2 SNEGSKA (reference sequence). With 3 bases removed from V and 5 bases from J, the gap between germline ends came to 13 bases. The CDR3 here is CSARRTESETQYF. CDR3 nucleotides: TGCAGTGCTAGGAGAACTGAATCGGAGACCCAGTACTTC.

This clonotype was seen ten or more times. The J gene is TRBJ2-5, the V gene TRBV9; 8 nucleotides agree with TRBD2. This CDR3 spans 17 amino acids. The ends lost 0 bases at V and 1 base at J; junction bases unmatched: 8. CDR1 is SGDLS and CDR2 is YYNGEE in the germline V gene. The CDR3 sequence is CASSVGGTGGIQETQYF. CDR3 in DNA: TGTGCCAGCAGCGTAGGCGGAACGGGAGGGATCCAAGAGACCCAGTACTTC.

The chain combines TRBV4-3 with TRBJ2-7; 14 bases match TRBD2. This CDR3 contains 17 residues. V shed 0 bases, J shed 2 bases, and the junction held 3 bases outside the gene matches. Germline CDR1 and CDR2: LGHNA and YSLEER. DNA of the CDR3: TGCGCCAGCAGCCAAGAAGGGACTAGCGGGAGTCCCTACGAGCAGTACTTC. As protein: CASSQEGTSGSPYEQYF.

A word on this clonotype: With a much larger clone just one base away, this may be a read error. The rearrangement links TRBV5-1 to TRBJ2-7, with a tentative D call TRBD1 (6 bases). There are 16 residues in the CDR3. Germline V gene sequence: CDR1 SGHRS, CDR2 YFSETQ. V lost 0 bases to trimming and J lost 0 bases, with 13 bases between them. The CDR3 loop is CASSLAAGQISYEQYF. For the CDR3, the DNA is TGCGCCAGCAGCTTGGCCGCAGGACAGATCTCCTACGAGCAGTACTTC.

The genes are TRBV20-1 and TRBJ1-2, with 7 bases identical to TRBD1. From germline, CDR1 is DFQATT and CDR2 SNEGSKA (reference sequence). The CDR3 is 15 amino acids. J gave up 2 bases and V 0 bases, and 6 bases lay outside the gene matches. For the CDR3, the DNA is TGCAGTGCTAGAGAGACAGGGAGAAAAAACTATGGCTACACCTTC. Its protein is CSARETGRKNYGYTF.

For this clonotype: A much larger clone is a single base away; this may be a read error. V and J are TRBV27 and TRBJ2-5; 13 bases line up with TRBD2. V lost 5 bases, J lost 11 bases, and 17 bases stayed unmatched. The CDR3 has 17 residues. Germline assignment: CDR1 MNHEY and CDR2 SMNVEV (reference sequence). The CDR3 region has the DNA TGTGCCAGCAGTCAACCAAGGACTAGCGGGGGAGGCAATGAGCAGTACTTC. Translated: CASSQPRTSGGGNEQYF.

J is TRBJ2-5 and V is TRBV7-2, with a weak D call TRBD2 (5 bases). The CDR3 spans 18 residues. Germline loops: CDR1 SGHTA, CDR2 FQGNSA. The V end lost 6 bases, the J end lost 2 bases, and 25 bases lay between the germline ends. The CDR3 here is CASSPVTAAEGYQETQYF. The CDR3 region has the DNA TGTGCCAGCAGTCCAGTAACGGCAGCGGAAGGGTATCAAGAGACCCAGTACTTC.

CDR3 bases: TGTGCCAGCAGCTTAGCGGGACAGGGGAACTATGGCTACACCTTC. Protein product: CASSLAGQGNYGYTF. V and J are TRBV7-8 and TRBJ1-2; 10 positions agree with TRBD1. The germline V gene encodes CDR1 SGHVS and CDR2 FQNEAQ. This CDR3 spans 15 amino acids. J was trimmed by 2 bases and V by 0 bases; bases with no gene match: 0.

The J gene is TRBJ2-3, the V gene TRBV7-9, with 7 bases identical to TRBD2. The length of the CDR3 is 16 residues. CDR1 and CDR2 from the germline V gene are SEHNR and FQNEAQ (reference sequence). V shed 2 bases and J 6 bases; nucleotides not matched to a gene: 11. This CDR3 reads CASSLSLAGDEDTQYF. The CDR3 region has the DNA TGTGCCAGCAGCTTATCCCTTGCGGGAGATGAGGATACGCAGTATTTT. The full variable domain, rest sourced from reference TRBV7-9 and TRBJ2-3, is DTGVSQNPRHKITKRGQNVTFRCDPISEHNRLYWYRQTLGQGPEFLTYFQNEAQLEKSRLLSDRFSAERPKGSFSTLEIQRTEQGDSAMYLCASSLSLAGDEDTQYFGPGTRLTVL.

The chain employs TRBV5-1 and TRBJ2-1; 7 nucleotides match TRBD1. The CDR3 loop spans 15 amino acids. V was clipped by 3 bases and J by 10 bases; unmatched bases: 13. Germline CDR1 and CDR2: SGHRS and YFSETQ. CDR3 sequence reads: CASSSDRVSLTEQFF. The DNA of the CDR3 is TGCGCCAGCAGCTCCGACAGGGTGTCTCTTACGGAGCAGTTCTTC.

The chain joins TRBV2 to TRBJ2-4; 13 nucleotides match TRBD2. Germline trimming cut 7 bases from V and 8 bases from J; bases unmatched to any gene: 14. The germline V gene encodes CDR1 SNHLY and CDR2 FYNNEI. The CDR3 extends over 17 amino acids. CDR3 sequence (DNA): TGTGCCAGCAAGGAAGGACTAGCGGGAGCCGGTCGCTACATTCAGTACTTC. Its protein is CASKEGLAGAGRYIQYF.